These 17 T cell receptor beta chains originate from one sample sequenced in a study of beta chain features in type 1 diabetes. Study-wide findings and caveats: Type 1 diabetes patients had moderately but significantly shorter TCRB CDR3s in all four CD4+ subsets.

Their specific antigens are unknown. Expressed TCRB transcripts were sequenced because the entire RNA isolate underwent reverse transcription. Sequencing used immunoSEQ multiplex PCR; TCRdb keeps in-frame clones, though not all of them. The sample lists about 360,000 clones; roughly 13% were seen once. Sequencing input: naive CD4+ T cells from blood. Every receptor here comes from a woman under 30 with type 1 diabetes.

In this sample, this clone turned up a few times. The genes are TRBV28 and TRBJ2-7, with D tentatively TRBD2 (6 bases). The CDR3 loop spans 13 amino acids. V dropped 7 bases and J dropped 4 bases, with 14 bases sitting between them. Germline V gives CDR1 MDHEN, CDR2 SYDVKM. The CDR3 coding sequence is TGTGCCAGCACAGGGAGGCCCCTATACGAGCAGTACTTC. This codes for CASTGRPLYEQYF.

This clone was detected a few times. The chain couples TRBV19 to TRBJ1-1; 8 bases align to TRBD1. Germline lookup yields CDR1 LNHDA and CDR2 SQIVND (reference sequence). Germline trimming cut 3 bases from V and 3 bases from J; bases unmatched to any gene: 0. The CDR3 contains 13 residues. The CDR3 DNA is TGTGCCAGTAGTATGACAGGGGACACTGAAGCTTTCTTT. Protein: CASSMTGDTEAFF.

This clone was picked up a small number of times. The chain joins TRBV7-2 to TRBJ2-1; no clear D. V was cut by 5 bases and J by 6 bases, with 20 bases left in between. The CDR3 is made up of 16 amino acids. Germline V lookup: CDR1 SGHTA, CDR2 FQGNSA. The CDR3 region is CASSPPLLRLANEQFF. CDR3 in DNA: TGTGCCAGCAGCCCCCCGCTTCTCAGGCTTGCCAATGAGCAGTTCTTC.

This chain links TRBV20-1 with TRBJ2-5, with D unclear. V lost 2 bases and J 7 bases, leaving 8 bases between the germline ends. The CDR3 runs 11 residues. The germline V gene encodes CDR1 DFQATT and CDR2 SNEGSKA (reference sequence). CDR3 region: CSARWRGTQYF. In DNA form, the CDR3 reads TGCAGTGCTAGATGGAGAGGGACCCAGTACTTC.

This chain joins TRBV10-3 and TRBJ2-2; possibly TRBD1 for D (5 bases). The CDR3 runs 14 residues. Trimming took off 7 bases at V and 6 bases at J, with 15 bases between the two ends. The germline V gene encodes CDR1 ENHRY and CDR2 SYGVKD. CDR3 loop: CAIKGAPGPGELFF. The CDR3 region has the DNA TGTGCCATCAAAGGGGCGCCTGGGCCCGGGGAGCTGTTTTTT.

This clone came up a few times. CDR3 protein: CASSLARLPYF. CDR3 in DNA: TGTGCCAGCAGCTTAGCGAGGCTACCATACTTC. V usage is TRBV7-2 and J usage is TRBJ2-5; no firm D call. The CDR3 sequence is 11 residues long. V lost 0 bases and J lost 14, with 10 bases in between. The V gene's germline CDR1 is SGHTA and CDR2 FQGNSA.

This clone came up a few times. The V and J genes are TRBV28 and TRBJ1-5; 10 positions agree with TRBD1. Germline loops: CDR1 MDHEN, CDR2 SYDVKM. The V segment lost 3 bases and the J segment 7 bases; nucleotides outside the gene matches: 3. The CDR3 is 14 residues long. For the CDR3, the DNA is TGTGCCAGCAGTTTGACAGGGGGCGGACAGCCCCAGCATTTT. This encodes CASSLTGGGQPQHF.

This clone has a handful of counts. The rearrangement joins TRBV4-3 to TRBJ2-5; no definite D call. Germline lookup yields CDR1 LGHNA and CDR2 YSLEER. Trimming took 3 bases from V and 2 from J, leaving 19 bases between them. CDR3 size: 17 residues. CDR3 sequence: CASSHAAPAGRQETQYF. CDR3 sequence (DNA): TGCGCCAGCAGCCACGCCGCCCCGGCAGGCCGACAAGAGACCCAGTACTTC.

V is TRBV19 and J is TRBJ1-1; 9 bases fit TRBD1. With V trimmed by 6 bases and J by 4 bases, 9 bases remained unmatched. The CDR3 has 15 amino acids. Germline loops: CDR1 LNHDA, CDR2 SQIVND (reference sequence). The CDR3 coding sequence is TGTGCCAGTAGCATCCACCTGACAGGGGGCACTGAAGCTTTCTTT. Translated, it gives CASSIHLTGGTEAFF.

This clone has a handful of counts. V is TRBV6-5 and J is TRBJ2-7; 7 positions agree with TRBD1. CDR3 length equals 16 residues. The trim removed 0 bases at V and 3 bases at J, leaving 8 bases unmatched. Per germline, CDR1 MNHEY and CDR2 SVGAGI. The CDR3 DNA reads TGTGCCAGCAGTTACTCTAGAGGACAGGCTTACTACGAGCAGTACTTC. Translated, it gives CASSYSRGQAYYEQYF.

The rearrangement joins TRBV28 to TRBJ2-7; weak D call: TRBD1 (6 bases). Trimming shortened V by 9 bases and J by 0 bases, and 12 bases separated the two germline ends. The length of the CDR3 is 13 residues. Germline CDR1 MDHEN, CDR2 SYDVKM. The CDR3 DNA reads TGTGCCAGTGAACAGGGTAGCTCCTACGAGCAGTACTTC. It codes for CASEQGSSYEQYF.

The chain carries TRBV15 and TRBJ2-7; possibly TRBD1 for D (6 bases). The germline CDR1 and CDR2 sequences are LNHNV and YYDKDF (reference sequence). V shed 5 bases and J shed 5 bases, with 13 bases lying between them. The CDR3 consists of 13 residues. This CDR3 is CATSLRQGNEQYF. Written as DNA, the CDR3 is TGTGCCACCAGCCTCCGGCAGGGGAACGAGCAGTACTTC.

V gene TRBV5-1 combines with J gene TRBJ2-1; TRBD2 matches at 9 bases. CDR3 size: 16 residues. Per the germline V gene, CDR1 is SGHRS and CDR2 is YFSETQ. The V and J ends lost 4 bases and 6 bases, in that order; junction bases with no gene match: 11. The CDR3 sequence is CASSEATSGASNEQFF. In DNA form, the CDR3 reads TGCGCCAGCAGCGAGGCGACTAGCGGAGCCTCCAATGAGCAGTTCTTC.

The chain couples TRBV4-3 to TRBJ1-2, with D perhaps TRBD1 (6 bases). V lost 0 bases and J lost 8, with 22 bases in between. The germline gives CDR1 LGHNA, CDR2 YSLEER. This CDR3 is 17 amino acids long. The CDR3 loop reads CASSQDTPGAFLWGYTF. The CDR3 nucleotides read TGCGCCAGCAGCCAAGATACCCCAGGGGCGTTTCTATGGGGCTACACCTTC.

The rearrangement uses TRBV7-2 and TRBJ2-1; D gene ambiguous. Trimming took off 5 bases at V and 12 bases at J, with 11 bases between the two ends. From germline, CDR1 is SGHTA and CDR2 FQGNSA. CDR3 length: 11 amino acids. CDR3 region: CASSPSAGQFF. In DNA, the CDR3 is TGTGCCAGCAGCCCCAGCGCTGGGCAGTTCTTC.

The rearrangement uses TRBV29-1 and TRBJ1-3, with TRBD1 identical over 7 bases. The germline CDR1 and CDR2 sequences are SQVTM and ANQGSEA. This CDR3 contains 12 residues. V gave up 7 bases and J gave up 3 bases; unmatched junction bases: 3. CDR3 sequence reads: CSARTGGNTIYF. The CDR3 DNA is TGCAGCGCCAGGACAGGTGGAAACACCATATATTTT. The variable domain in full, with the rest retrieved from reference TRBV29-1 and TRBJ1-3, is SAVISQKPSRDICQRGTSLTIQCQVDSQVTMMFWYRQQPGQSLTLIATANQGSEATYESGFVIDKFPISRPNLTFSTLTVSNMSPEDSSIYLCSARTGGNTIYFGEGSWLTVV.

This sequence joins TRBV7-9 and TRBJ2-7, with a possible D match to TRBD1 (6 bases). V was cut by 6 bases and J by 3 bases, with 18 bases left in between. In germline, CDR1 is SEHNR, CDR2 FQNEAQ (reference sequence). This CDR3 comprises 15 residues. The CDR3 spells CASSGLGAGDYEQYF. CDR3 nucleotides: TGTGCCAGCAGTGGGCTTGGGGCAGGGGACTACGAGCAGTACTTC.